This entry concerns a single TCR beta chain. Its target antigen remains unknown. No base quality information exists; no much larger clone differs at one position. Healthy HIV-negative adults with no recently reported acute infections or vaccinations were included as donors. Every donor was a Caucasian adult living in Nashville, Tennessee, USA. CD4+ T cells were enriched by magnetic negative selection; naive cells were then positively selected on CD45RA, and the negative fraction formed the memory subset. Blood was obtained by leukapheresis, after which PBMCs were separated by Ficoll-Histopaque density gradient centrifugation and cryopreserved in liquid nitrogen vapor phase. Analytical flow cytometry was used to check the purity and quantity of every magnetically sorted T cell population. From each sorted fraction, genomic DNA was isolated and quantified by UV absorbance on a Nanodrop 2000c. The entry originates in a study of shared clonotypes between healthy human individuals (TCRdb year 2020). Study-level background: A couple of women and a few men aged 18 to 49 years were included in the cohort. For each donor, CD4 naive and CD4 memory were each given three plates, CD8 naive was given two plates, and CD8 memory was given one plate. The study deeply sequenced blood TCR repertoires of about 5 healthy adults to estimate repertoire size and the extent of clonotype sharing between individuals. Libraries were prepared and TCR repertoires were sequenced by different laboratories using diverse techniques, in order to increase sequencing depth and limit assay-specific biases. Between about 0.85 and 9.5 billion PBMCs per donor were obtained by leukapheresis.

Using the deep immunoSEQ assay, multiplex PCR amplified TCR CDR3 regions from genomic DNA. For each cell subset, the extracted genomic DNA was distributed evenly across all wells of several immunoSEQ 96-well plates, and each plate served as one replicate. Each replicate PCR for sorted subsets received 200 ng genomic DNA, equal to 28,000 or so T cell genomes. Purified libraries were measured with a Qubit 3.0 fluorometer, size-checked on a Bioanalyzer 2100, and measured again with the KAPA Library Quantification kit. Each immunoSEQ 96-well plate was sequenced on its own single-read 150-cycle Illumina NextSeq 550 flow cell. In the source study's methods: The immunoSEQ output contained only junctional sequences without quality scores, so filtering could not match that applied to full-length reads. To assign V/J genes and CDR3, sequences were annotated using PyIR, a Python wrapper for IgBLAST v1.9, with IMGT germline references. Reads with weak V/J assignments (E-value above 1e-6), missing CDR3, stop codons, out-of-frame junctions, or ambiguous translated residues were removed. V3J clonotypes were defined as sequences sharing an identical inferred V gene, J gene, and CDR3 amino acid sequence. The percentage overlap between two repertoires was calculated by dividing the number of shared unique clonotypes by the size of the smaller repertoire. Richness of each repertoire was evaluated using RTK rarefaction, the Chao1 estimator, and Recon v2.1 estimates of unobserved clonotypes. Generation probabilities were computed with OLGA for all TCRbeta clonotypes obtained by the gDNA method from several donors. TCRdb took over this immuneACCESS table, retaining in-frame rearrangements with V and J assigned. Such tables are incomplete; in checked studies, under half of the missing clones stem from an unresolved V gene, and the remainder is unexplained. The V and J calls and clone size are taken from that table; D and trimming were inferred from the DNA. The sample table contains about 2 million clones; only one count was recorded for approximately 95% of them. The leading ten clones occupy 0.1% to 0.15% of the sample.

What the study reported, not specific to this receptor: Around 5.4% of naive CD4, approximately 3.7% of naive CD8, approximately 2% of memory CD4, and less than 0.45% of memory CD8 clonotypes were shared across several donors. Higher generation probabilities were observed for clonotypes shared by all four sorted-subset donors than for non-shared clonotypes. Only blood was sampled, and tissue TCR repertoires likely differ from those in blood. The genetic and exposure-history diversity represented was limited by the small number of donors. Based on pairwise subsampling, the degree of clonotype sharing among donors was expected to be affected by sequencing depth. Estimated clonotype richness was generally larger for naive than for memory subsets. Even with the large sequencing depth, rarefaction of the sorted-subset datasets indicated that sequencing was incomplete.

The junction shows trimming of 6 bases on V and 0 bases on J, plus 15 bases between the germline ends. Spanning cysteine to phenylalanine, the CDR3 consists of 16 amino acids. The sequence is cut down to CDR3 DNA, 48 bases in frame from base 1. CDR1 MNHEY and CDR2 SMNVEV were looked up in the germline V gene (reference sequence). This clonotype was sampled from a young man in good health. Sequenced sample: naive CD4+ T cells sorted from blood. This specimen's cell subset or site label, per the study, means: CD45RA+ positively selected. The chain links TRBV27 with TRBJ1-3; possibly the D gene is TRBD1, per 5 matching bases. CDR3 sequence: CASSPGPKFSGNTIYF. At the DNA level, the sequence is TGTGCCAGCAGCCCGGGACCGAAGTTCTCTGGAAACACCATATATTTT.